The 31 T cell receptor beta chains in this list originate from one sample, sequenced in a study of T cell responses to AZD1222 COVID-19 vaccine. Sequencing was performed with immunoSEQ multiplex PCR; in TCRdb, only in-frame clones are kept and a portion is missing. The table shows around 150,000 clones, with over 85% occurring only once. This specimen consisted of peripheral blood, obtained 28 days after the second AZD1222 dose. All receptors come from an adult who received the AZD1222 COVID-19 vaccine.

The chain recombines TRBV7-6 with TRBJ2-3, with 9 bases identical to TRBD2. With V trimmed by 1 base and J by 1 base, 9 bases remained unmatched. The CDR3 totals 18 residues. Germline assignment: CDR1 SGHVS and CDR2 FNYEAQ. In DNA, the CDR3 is TGTGCCAGCAGCTTAGGGGCGCGGGGGGGCCTGGGCACAGATACGCAGTATTTT. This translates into CASSLGARGGLGTDTQYF.

For the CDR3, the DNA is TGTGCCAGCTCACCACCACAGGGTTATTTGAACTATGGCTACACCTTC. Amino acid sequence: CASSPPQGYLNYGYTF. The genes are TRBV18 and TRBJ1-2; possibly TRBD1 for D (6 bases). Trimming removed 0 bases from V and 2 bases from J, with 13 bases in between. The CDR3 is 16 amino acids. From germline, CDR1 is KGHSH and CDR2 LQKENI.

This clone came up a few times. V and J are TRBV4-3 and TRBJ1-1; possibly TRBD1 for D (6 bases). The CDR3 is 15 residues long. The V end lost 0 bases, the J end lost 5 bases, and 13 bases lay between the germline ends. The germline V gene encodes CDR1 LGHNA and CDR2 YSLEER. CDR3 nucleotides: TGCGCCAGCAGCCAAGATAGGGGGGGCTGGACTGAAGCTTTCTTT. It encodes CASSQDRGGWTEAFF.

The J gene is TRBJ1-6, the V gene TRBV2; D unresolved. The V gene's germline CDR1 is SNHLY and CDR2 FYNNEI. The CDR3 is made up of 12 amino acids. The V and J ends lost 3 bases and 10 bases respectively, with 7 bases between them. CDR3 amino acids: CASSEESSPLHF. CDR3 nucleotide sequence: TGTGCCAGCAGTGAGGAGAGCTCACCCCTCCACTTT. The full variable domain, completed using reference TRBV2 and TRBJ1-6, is EPEVTQTPSHQVTQMGQEVILRCVPISNHLYFYWYRQILGQKVEFLVSFYNNEISEKSEIFDDQFSVERPDGSNFTLKIRSTKLEDSAMYFCASSEESSPLHFGNGTRLTVT.

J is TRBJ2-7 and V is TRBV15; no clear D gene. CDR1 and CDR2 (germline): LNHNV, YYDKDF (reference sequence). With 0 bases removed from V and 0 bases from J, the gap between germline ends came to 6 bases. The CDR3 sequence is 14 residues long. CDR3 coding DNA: TGTGCCACCAGCAGAGAGGGTGGCTCCTACGAGCAGTACTTC. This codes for CATSREGGSYEQYF.

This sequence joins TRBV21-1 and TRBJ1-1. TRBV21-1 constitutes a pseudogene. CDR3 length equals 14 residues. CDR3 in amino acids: CASSSRRSNTEAFF. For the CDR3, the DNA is TGTGCCAGCAGCTCCCGGAGGTCAAACACTGAAGCTTTCTTT.

The CDR3 DNA is TGTGCCAGCAGCTTAACGGCGGGCGGGAGCTATGAGCAGTTCTTC. This gives the protein CASSLTAGGSYEQFF. The chain couples TRBV11-3 to TRBJ2-1, with 7 bases that match TRBD2. Unmatched junction bases numbered 9, after V lost 2 bases and J lost 8 bases. This CDR3 is built from 15 residues. Germline V gives CDR1 SGHNT, CDR2 YENEEA.

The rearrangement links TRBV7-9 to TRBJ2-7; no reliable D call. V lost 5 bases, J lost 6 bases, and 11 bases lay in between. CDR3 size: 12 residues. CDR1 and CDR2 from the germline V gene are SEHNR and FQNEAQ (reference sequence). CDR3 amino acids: CASSAYKSEQYF. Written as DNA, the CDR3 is TGTGCCAGCAGCGCCTACAAAAGCGAGCAGTACTTC.

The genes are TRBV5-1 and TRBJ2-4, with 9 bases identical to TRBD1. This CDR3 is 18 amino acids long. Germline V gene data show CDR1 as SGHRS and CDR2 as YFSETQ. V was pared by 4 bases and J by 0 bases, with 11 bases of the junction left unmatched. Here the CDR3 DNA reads TGCGCCAGCAGCCGACGACAGGGGGGAGGATTAGCCAAAAACATTCAGTACTTC. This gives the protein CASSRRQGGGLAKNIQYF.

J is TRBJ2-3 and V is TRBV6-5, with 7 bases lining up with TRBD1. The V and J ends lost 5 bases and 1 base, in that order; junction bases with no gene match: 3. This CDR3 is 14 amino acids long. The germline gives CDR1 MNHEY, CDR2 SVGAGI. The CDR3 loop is CASSLGTGTDTQYF. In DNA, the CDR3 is TGTGCCAGCAGTCTGGGGACAGGCACAGATACGCAGTATTTT.

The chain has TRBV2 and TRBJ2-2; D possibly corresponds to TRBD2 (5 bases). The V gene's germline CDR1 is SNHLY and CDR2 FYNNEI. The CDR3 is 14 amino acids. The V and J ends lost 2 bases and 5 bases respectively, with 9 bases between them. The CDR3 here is CASSELGRTGELFF. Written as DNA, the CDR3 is TGTGCCAGCAGTGAATTGGGGAGAACCGGGGAGCTGTTTTTT.

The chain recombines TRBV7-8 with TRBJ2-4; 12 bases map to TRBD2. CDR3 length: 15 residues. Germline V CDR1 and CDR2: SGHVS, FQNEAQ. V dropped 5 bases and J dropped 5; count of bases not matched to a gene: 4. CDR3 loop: CASSPLAGGQNIQYF. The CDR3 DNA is TGTGCCAGCAGCCCACTAGCGGGGGGTCAAAACATTCAGTACTTC.

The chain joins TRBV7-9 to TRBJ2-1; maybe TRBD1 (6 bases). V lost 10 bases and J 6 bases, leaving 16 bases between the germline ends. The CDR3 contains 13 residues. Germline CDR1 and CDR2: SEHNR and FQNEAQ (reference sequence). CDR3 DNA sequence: TGTGCCACAACGGACAGTTCCCTCAATGAGCAGTTCTTC. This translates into CATTDSSLNEQFF.

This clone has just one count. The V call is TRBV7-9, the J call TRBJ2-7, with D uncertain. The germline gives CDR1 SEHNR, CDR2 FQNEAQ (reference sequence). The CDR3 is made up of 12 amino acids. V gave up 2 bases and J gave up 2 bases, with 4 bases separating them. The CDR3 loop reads CASSLNPYEQYF. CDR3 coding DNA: TGTGCCAGCAGCTTAAATCCCTACGAGCAGTACTTC.

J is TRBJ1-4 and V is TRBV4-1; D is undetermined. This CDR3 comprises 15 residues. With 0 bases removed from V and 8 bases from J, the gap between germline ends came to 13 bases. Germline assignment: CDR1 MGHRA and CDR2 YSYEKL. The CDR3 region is CASSQDHMGREKLFF. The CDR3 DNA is TGCGCCAGCAGCCAAGATCACATGGGGAGGGAAAAACTGTTTTTT.

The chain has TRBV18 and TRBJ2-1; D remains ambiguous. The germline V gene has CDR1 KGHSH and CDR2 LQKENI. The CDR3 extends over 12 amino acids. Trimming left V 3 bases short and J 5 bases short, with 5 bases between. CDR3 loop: CASSPTDNEQFF. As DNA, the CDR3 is TGTGCCAGCTCACCTACGGACAATGAGCAGTTCTTC.

CDR3 sequence: CASSQPKQGATYGYTF. For the CDR3, the DNA is TGCGCCAGCAGCCAACCTAAACAGGGGGCGACCTATGGCTACACCTTC. This chain links TRBV4-1 with TRBJ1-2, with 9 bases lining up with TRBD1. This CDR3 has 16 amino acids. The V gene end was trimmed by 2 bases and the J gene end by 4 bases; junction bases not matched to a gene: 8. The V gene's germline CDR1 is MGHRA and CDR2 YSYEKL.

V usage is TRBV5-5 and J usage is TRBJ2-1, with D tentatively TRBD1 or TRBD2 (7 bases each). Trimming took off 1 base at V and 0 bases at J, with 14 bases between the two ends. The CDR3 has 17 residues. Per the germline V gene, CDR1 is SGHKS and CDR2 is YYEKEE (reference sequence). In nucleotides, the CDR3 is TGTGCCAGCAGCTTGTTTGGGGGGGACAGCTCCTACAATGAGCAGTTCTTC. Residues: CASSLFGGDSSYNEQFF.

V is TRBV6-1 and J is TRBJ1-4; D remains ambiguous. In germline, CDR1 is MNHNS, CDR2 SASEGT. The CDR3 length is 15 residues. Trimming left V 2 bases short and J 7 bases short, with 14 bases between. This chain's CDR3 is CASSEIGRGSEKLFF. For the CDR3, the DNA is TGTGCCAGCAGTGAAATTGGTCGGGGTAGTGAAAAACTGTTTTTT.

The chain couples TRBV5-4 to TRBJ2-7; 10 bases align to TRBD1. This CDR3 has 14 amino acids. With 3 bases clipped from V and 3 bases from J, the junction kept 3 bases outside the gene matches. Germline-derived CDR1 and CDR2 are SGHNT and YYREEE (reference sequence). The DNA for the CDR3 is TGTGCCAGCAGCTCCTGGGACAGGGGCTACGAGCAGTACTTC. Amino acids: CASSSWDRGYEQYF.

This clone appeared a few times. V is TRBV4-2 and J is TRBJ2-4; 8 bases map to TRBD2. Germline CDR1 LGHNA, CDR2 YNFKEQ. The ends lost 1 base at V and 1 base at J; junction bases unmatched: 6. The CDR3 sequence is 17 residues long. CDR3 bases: TGTGCCAGCAGCCAAGGAACCGGGGGGGGCGCCAAAAACATTCAGTACTTC. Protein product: CASSQGTGGGAKNIQYF.

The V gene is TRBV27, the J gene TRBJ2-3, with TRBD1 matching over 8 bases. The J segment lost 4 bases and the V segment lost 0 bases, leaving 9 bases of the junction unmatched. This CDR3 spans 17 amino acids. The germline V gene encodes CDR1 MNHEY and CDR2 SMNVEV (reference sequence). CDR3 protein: CASSLSPGTGASDTQYF. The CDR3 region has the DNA TGTGCCAGCAGTTTATCGCCCGGGACAGGAGCGTCAGATACGCAGTATTTT.

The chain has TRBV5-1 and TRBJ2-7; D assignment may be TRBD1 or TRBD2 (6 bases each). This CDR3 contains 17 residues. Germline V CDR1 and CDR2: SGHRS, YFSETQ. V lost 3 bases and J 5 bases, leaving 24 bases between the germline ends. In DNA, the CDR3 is TGCGCCAGCAGCTCGGTGTGGACAGCGGGTTTCAGGGACGAGCAGTACTTC. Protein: CASSSVWTAGFRDEQYF.

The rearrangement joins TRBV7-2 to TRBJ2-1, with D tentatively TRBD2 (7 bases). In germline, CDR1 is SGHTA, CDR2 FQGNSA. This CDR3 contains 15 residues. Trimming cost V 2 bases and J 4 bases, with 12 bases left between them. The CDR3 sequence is CASSLRGGTYNEQFF. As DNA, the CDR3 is TGTGCCAGCAGCTTAAGGGGGGGGACTTACAATGAGCAGTTCTTC.

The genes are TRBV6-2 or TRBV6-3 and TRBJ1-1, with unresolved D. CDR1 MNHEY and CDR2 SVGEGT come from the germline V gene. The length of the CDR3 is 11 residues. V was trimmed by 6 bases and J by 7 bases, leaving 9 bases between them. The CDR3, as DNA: TGTGCCAGCAGCAACAATCTTGAAGCTTTCTTT. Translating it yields CASSNNLEAFF.

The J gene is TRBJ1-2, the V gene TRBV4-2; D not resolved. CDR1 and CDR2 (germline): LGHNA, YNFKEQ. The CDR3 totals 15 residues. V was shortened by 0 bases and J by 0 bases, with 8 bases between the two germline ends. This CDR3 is CASSQDPGANYGYTF. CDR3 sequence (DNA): TGTGCCAGCAGCCAAGATCCCGGGGCTAACTATGGCTACACCTTC.

The chain's CDR3 is CASSQGLVLRYTF. Here the CDR3 DNA reads TGTGCCAGCAGCCAAGGGCTCGTGCTCCGCTACACCTTC. The rearrangement links TRBV3-1 (or the pseudogene TRBV3-2) to TRBJ1-2; D uncertain. CDR1 and CDR2 from the germline V gene are LGHDT and YNNKEL (reference sequence). V gave up 1 base and J gave up 9 bases, with 12 bases separating them. This CDR3 comprises 13 residues.

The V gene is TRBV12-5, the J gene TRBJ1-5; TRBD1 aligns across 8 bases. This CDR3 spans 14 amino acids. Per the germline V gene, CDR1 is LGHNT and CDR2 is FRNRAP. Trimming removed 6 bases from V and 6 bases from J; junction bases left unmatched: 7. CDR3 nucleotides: TGTGCTAGTGGCCAAGGACAGGGAGGTCAGCCCCAGCATTTT. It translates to CASGQGQGGQPQHF. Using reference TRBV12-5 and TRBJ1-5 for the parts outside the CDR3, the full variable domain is DARVTQTPRHKVTEMGQEVTMRCQPILGHNTVFWYRQTMMQGLELLAYFRNRAPLDDSGMPKDRFSAEMPDATLATLKIQPSEPRDSAVYFCASGQGQGGQPQHFGDGTRLSIL.

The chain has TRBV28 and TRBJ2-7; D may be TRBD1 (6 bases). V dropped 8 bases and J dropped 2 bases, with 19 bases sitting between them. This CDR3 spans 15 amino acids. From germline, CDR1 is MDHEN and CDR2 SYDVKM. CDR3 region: CASHRPDSQTYEQYF. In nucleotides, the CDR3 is TGTGCCAGCCACCGCCCGGACAGTCAAACCTACGAGCAGTACTTC.

CDR3 bases: TGTGCCAGCAGCCAGACAGGTCGACGGGGCGAGCAGTACTTC. This sequence encodes CASSQTGRRGEQYF. This chain joins TRBV5-4 and TRBJ2-7, with D tentatively TRBD1 (6 bases). Germline V gene sequence: CDR1 SGHNT, CDR2 YYREEE (reference sequence). V dropped 4 bases and J dropped 6 bases, with 17 bases sitting between them. This CDR3 spans 14 amino acids.

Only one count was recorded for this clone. For the CDR3, the DNA is TGTGCCAGTAGTATAGAGTGGTGGGACAGGGGGCGTCCGGAGACCCAGTACTTC. This gives the protein CASSIEWWDRGRPETQYF. The V call is TRBV19, the J call TRBJ2-5, with 12 bases that match TRBD1. CDR1 and CDR2 (germline): LNHDA, SQIVND (reference sequence). Trimming cost V 0 bases and J 5 bases; bases outside gene matches: 10. The CDR3 is 18 amino acids.